The 24 T cell receptor beta chains below all came from one sample that was sequenced in a study of control samples from healthy donors and cancer patients. Only in-frame clones appear in the TCRdb table, and some are missing; sequencing was by immunoSEQ multiplex PCR. The top ten hold 6% to 9.5% of the sample, which has tens of thousands of clones, 85% to 90% seen once. Material for sequencing was blood. These receptors originate from a woman aged 60 to 75 in good health.

As DNA, the CDR3 is TGTGCCATCAGTGAGTCGGGAAGGAACACCGGGGAGCTGTTTTTT. Translating gives CAISESGRNTGELFF. The chain employs TRBV10-3 and TRBJ2-2, with unresolved D. CDR3 length equals 15 residues. Per germline, CDR1 ENHRY and CDR2 SYGVKD. V lost 0 bases and J lost 1, with 6 bases in between.

This chain joins TRBV18 and TRBJ1-1; no firm D call. The CDR3 has 13 amino acids. The germline V and J ends were trimmed by 2 bases and 5 bases, with 9 bases remaining between them. The germline CDR1 and CDR2 sequences are KGHSH and LQKENI. The DNA of the CDR3 is TGTGCCAGCTCACCATTCGTCGGTACTGAAGCTTTCTTT. It yields the protein CASSPFVGTEAFF.

In this sample, this clone turned up a few times. V gene TRBV7-9 combines with J gene TRBJ2-7, with 8 bases that match TRBD1. The CDR3 has 12 residues. Germline CDR1 is SEHNR and CDR2 is FQNEAQ (reference sequence). J was trimmed by 5 bases and V by 5 bases; bases with no gene match: 2. CDR3 in amino acids: CASSTDRDEQYF. CDR3 sequence (DNA): TGTGCCAGCAGCACGGACAGGGACGAGCAGTACTTC.

The V and J genes are TRBV3-1 (or the pseudogene TRBV3-2) and TRBJ2-3, with D perhaps being TRBD1 or TRBD2 (5 bases each). The length of the CDR3 is 16 residues. The V and J ends lost 1 base and 3 bases respectively, with 14 bases between them. Per the germline V gene, CDR1 is LGHDT and CDR2 is YNNKEL (reference sequence). CDR3 sequence reads: CASSQVRGPTTDTQYF. CDR3 DNA: TGTGCCAGCAGCCAAGTTAGGGGACCTACGACAGATACGCAGTATTTT.

This chain connects TRBV7-2 to TRBJ2-2; D perhaps matches TRBD1 (5 bases). Germline V gives CDR1 SGHTA, CDR2 FQGNSA. The CDR3 runs to 15 residues. V gave up 7 bases and J gave up 3 bases, with 15 bases separating them. The CDR3 here is CASMGRAYYTGELFF. Written as DNA, the CDR3 is TGTGCCAGCATGGGCAGGGCCTACTACACCGGGGAGCTGTTTTTT.

This clone has just one count. At one end the junction does not follow the germline gene, possibly because of a read error. In DNA form, the CDR3 reads TGCGCCAGCAGATTGGCGGAATTCAATGAGCAGTTCTTC. It yields the protein CASRLAEFNEQFF. The chain couples TRBV5-1 to TRBJ2-1; the D is unclear. CDR3 size: 13 residues. The germline V gene has CDR1 SGHRS and CDR2 YFSETQ.

The chain uses TRBV6-5 and TRBJ1-6; 9 bases agree with TRBD1. The length of the CDR3 is 13 residues. J was trimmed by 5 bases and V by 11 bases; bases with no gene match: 4. CDR1 and CDR2 (germline): MNHEY, SVGAGI. The CDR3 here is CAVRDRDNSPLHF. CDR3 bases: TGTGCCGTCCGGGACAGGGATAATTCACCCCTCCACTTT.

The chain links TRBV27 to TRBJ2-7, with TRBD1 as a possible D gene (5 bases). The CDR3 is made up of 15 amino acids. Germline V CDR1 and CDR2: MNHEY, SMNVEV (reference sequence). V shed 2 bases and J shed 0 bases, with 11 bases lying between them. The DNA for the CDR3 is TGTGCCAGCAGTTTAGGGGCGTCTAGCTCCTACGAGCAGTACTTC. It specifies CASSLGASSSYEQYF.

Here the CDR3 reads CASSVAAGSGEKLFF. In DNA, the CDR3 is TGTGCCAGCAGCGTAGCAGCAGGGTCGGGTGAAAAACTGTTTTTT. The chain combines TRBV9 with TRBJ1-4; TRBD1 is a possible D gene (5 bases). Looked up from germline, CDR1 is SGDLS and CDR2 is YYNGEE. The CDR3 contains 15 residues. V lost 0 bases to trimming and J lost 7 bases, with 13 bases between them.

This clone was seen only once. The genes are TRBV5-1 and TRBJ2-5; D is unresolved. Germline CDR1 is SGHRS and CDR2 is YFSETQ. The CDR3 sequence is 11 residues long. V was shortened by 6 bases and J by 2 bases, with 5 bases between the two germline ends. The DNA for the CDR3 is TGCGCCAGCACCCTGCAAGAGACCCAGTACTTC. Translated, it gives CASTLQETQYF.

J is TRBJ2-1 and V is TRBV14; TRBD1 agrees at 10 bases. Germline CDR1 reads SGHDN; CDR2 reads FVKESK. The V segment lost 2 bases and the J segment 2 bases; nucleotides outside the gene matches: 9. The CDR3 loop spans 18 amino acids. Here the CDR3 DNA reads TGTGCCAGCAGCCAATACACCGGGACAGGGGTTCCCTACAATGAGCAGTTCTTC. This translates into CASSQYTGTGVPYNEQFF.

This chain joins TRBV28 and TRBJ2-7; maybe TRBD2 (5 bases). The CDR3 runs 14 residues. Trimming left V 6 bases short and J 3 bases short, with 15 bases between. Germline CDR1 is MDHEN and CDR2 is SYDVKM. The CDR3 DNA is TGTGCCAGCAGATTGAGGGAAGCCTTCTACGAGCAGTACTTC. Translating gives CASRLREAFYEQYF. Full variable domain (missing parts from reference TRBV28 and TRBJ2-7): DVKVTQSSRYLVKRTGEKVFLECVQDMDHENMFWYRQDPGLGLRLIYFSYDVKMKEKGDIPEGYSVSREKKERFSLILESASTNQTSMYLCASRLREAFYEQYFGPGTRLTVT.

The V and J genes are TRBV5-1 and TRBJ2-1; a possible D gene is TRBD1 (5 bases). This CDR3 is built from 16 residues. Germline V gene sequence: CDR1 SGHRS, CDR2 YFSETQ. Deletions cut 4 bases from V and 0 bases from J, with 14 bases between. In nucleotides, the CDR3 is TGCGCCAGCAGCCCCCTACAGGCCAGCTCCTACAATGAGCAGTTCTTC. Translating it yields CASSPLQASSYNEQFF.

The chain links TRBV28 to TRBJ1-2; D ambiguous. The CDR3 runs 15 residues. V gave up 3 bases and J gave up 4 bases, with 15 bases separating them. The germline gives CDR1 MDHEN, CDR2 SYDVKM. CDR3 nucleotide sequence: TGTGCCAGCAGTTTCCAAACACGGGGTGGCTATGGCTACACCTTC. It is translated as CASSFQTRGGYGYTF.

This chain connects TRBV7-2 to TRBJ2-7; D not certain. The CDR3 sequence is 14 residues long. Germline V gene lookup returns CDR1 SGHTA and CDR2 FQGNSA. V gave up 5 bases and J gave up 3 bases, with 14 bases separating them. The CDR3 sequence is CASSPQTVLYEQYF. Written as DNA, the CDR3 is TGTGCCAGCAGCCCACAGACGGTCCTCTACGAGCAGTACTTC.

V gene TRBV15 combines with J gene TRBJ1-2; TRBD1 matches 10 bases. The CDR3 loop spans 14 amino acids. From germline, CDR1 is LNHNV and CDR2 YYDKDF (reference sequence). The V and J ends lost 1 base and 5 bases, in that order; junction bases with no gene match: 1. CDR3 sequence (DNA): TGTGCCACCAGCAGAGGACAGGGGGCTTATGGCTACACCTTC. Translated: CATSRGQGAYGYTF.

The rearrangement uses TRBV7-9 and TRBJ1-5; tentative D call: TRBD1 (6 bases). CDR3 length: 14 amino acids. Germline-derived CDR1 and CDR2 are SEHNR and FQNEAQ (reference sequence). Between the trimmed V and J ends, which lost 1 base and 2 bases, there was a span of 6 bases. The CDR3 protein is CASSLEGGNQPQHF. CDR3 bases: TGTGCCAGCAGCTTAGAGGGGGGCAATCAGCCCCAGCATTTT. The variable domain in full, with the rest retrieved from reference TRBV7-9 and TRBJ1-5, is DTGVSQNPRHKITKRGQNVTFRCDPISEHNRLYWYRQTLGQGPEFLTYFQNEAQLEKSRLLSDRFSAERPKGSFSTLEIQRTEQGDSAMYLCASSLEGGNQPQHFGDGTRLSIL.

The chain carries TRBV15 and TRBJ1-1, with a tentative D call TRBD1 (5 bases). Germline lookup yields CDR1 LNHNV and CDR2 YYDKDF (reference sequence). The CDR3 extends over 14 amino acids. V shed 6 bases and J shed 3 bases, with 14 bases lying between them. The CDR3 sequence is CATRRGSSHTEAFF. CDR3 bases: TGTGCCACCAGAAGGGGATCCTCTCACACTGAAGCTTTCTTT.

The V and J genes are TRBV6-1 and TRBJ2-1, with unresolved D. CDR3 length: 15 amino acids. Germline assignment: CDR1 MNHNS and CDR2 SASEGT. V shed 2 bases and J shed 4 bases, with 12 bases lying between them. DNA for the CDR3: TGTGCCAGCAGTGAACGGGTGGCAGTGTACAATGAGCAGTTCTTC. It translates to CASSERVAVYNEQFF.

V gene TRBV28 combines with J gene TRBJ1-2; D uncertain. This CDR3 contains 12 residues. CDR1 MDHEN and CDR2 SYDVKM come from the germline V gene. The ends were cut back, 4 bases at V and 4 bases at J, with 7 bases in the middle. The chain's CDR3 is CASSSELYGYTF. CDR3 DNA sequence: TGTGCCAGCAGTTCAGAGCTCTATGGCTACACCTTC.

The chain recombines TRBV20-1 with TRBJ2-7; D assignment may be TRBD1 or TRBD2 (6 bases each). Germline V lookup: CDR1 DFQATT, CDR2 SNEGSKA (reference sequence). V was clipped by 3 bases and J by 3 bases, with 18 bases between them. This CDR3 contains 15 residues. The CDR3 spells CSASCGGPFSYEQYF. Here the CDR3 DNA reads TGCAGTGCTAGTTGTGGGGGGCCCTTTAGCTACGAGCAGTACTTC.

V and J are TRBV21-1 and TRBJ1-5; TRBD1, as called in the table, went unchecked against the DNA. TRBV21-1 is deemed a pseudogene. This CDR3 is built from 17 residues. DNA of the CDR3: TGTGCCAGCAGCAAATCACAGGGGATTGGGAGCAATCAGCCCCAGCATTTT. Translating it yields CASSKSQGIGSNQPQHF.

The chain links TRBV7-2 to TRBJ1-1; D remains unclear. V lost 1 base, J lost 4 bases, and 10 bases lay in between. Germline V gene data show CDR1 as SGHTA and CDR2 as FQGNSA. This CDR3 contains 14 residues. The CDR3 spells CASSLGRSGTEAFF. The CDR3 DNA reads as TGTGCCAGCAGCTTAGGGAGGTCGGGCACTGAAGCTTTCTTT.

The genes are TRBV11-3 and TRBJ1-1; D call uncertain. V was trimmed by 1 base and J by 0 bases, leaving 9 bases between them. The CDR3 sequence is 15 residues long. Germline V lookup: CDR1 SGHNT, CDR2 YENEEA. CDR3 DNA sequence: TGTGCCAGCAGCTTAGGTGGGGTCGTGAACACTGAAGCTTTCTTT. Encoded protein: CASSLGGVVNTEAFF.